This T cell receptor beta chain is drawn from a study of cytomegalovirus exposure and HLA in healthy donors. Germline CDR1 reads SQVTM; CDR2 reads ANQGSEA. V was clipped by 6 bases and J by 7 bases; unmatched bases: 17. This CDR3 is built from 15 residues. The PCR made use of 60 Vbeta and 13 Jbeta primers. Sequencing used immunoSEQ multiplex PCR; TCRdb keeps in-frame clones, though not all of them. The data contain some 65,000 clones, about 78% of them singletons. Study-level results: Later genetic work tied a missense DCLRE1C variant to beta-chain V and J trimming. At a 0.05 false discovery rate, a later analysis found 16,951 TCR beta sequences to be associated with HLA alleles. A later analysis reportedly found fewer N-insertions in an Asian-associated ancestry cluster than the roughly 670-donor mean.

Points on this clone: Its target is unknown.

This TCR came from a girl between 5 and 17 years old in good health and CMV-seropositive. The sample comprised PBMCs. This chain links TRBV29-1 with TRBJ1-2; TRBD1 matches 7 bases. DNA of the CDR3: TGCAGCGTCGCCGGGACAGCTACCGGCGACGGTGGCTACACCTTC. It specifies CSVAGTATGDGGYTF.